This T cell receptor (beta chain) appears in the sequencing data of a study of CD8+ T cells in alopecia areata (dated by TCRdb to 2017 to 2018). Broadly, across the study: To study T cell clonal expansion in alopecia areata, the researchers applied high-throughput TCRbeta sequencing to both the C3H/HeJ mouse model and human patients. In humans, TCRbeta sequencing was performed on scalp tissue and on sorted CD4+ and CD8+ peripheral blood T cells from healthy controls and from patients with patchy or totalis/universalis alopecia areata. Scalp clonality was compared among normal scalp (n=4), patchy alopecia areata scalp (n=8), and alopecia totalis/universalis scalp (n=8). RNA was extracted with the PAXgene miRNA kit for fixed scalp, the miRNeasy kit for PBMCs, and the RNeasy kit for mouse skin. TCRbeta CDR3 regions were amplified by immunoSEQ multiplex PCR using 35 Vbeta forward and 13 Jbeta reverse primers.

Library prep was done by the immunoSEQ multiplex PCR assay. RNA was extracted from all samples and reverse transcribed into cDNA, which served as template for TCR sequencing. SuperScript III was used to make first-strand cDNA, primed with a 2:1 mix of oligo-dT and random hexamers. A synthetic immune receptor repertoire was used to measure amplification bias, and any remaining bias was corrected computationally. As for the original processing: Raw reads were preprocessed for error removal, and CDR3 was defined according to IMGT conventions as running from the conserved cysteine to phenylalanine. To get clonality, Shannon entropy was normalized by log2 of the number of productive unique TCRs and the result was subtracted from 1. CD4 or CD8 identity of scalp clones was inferred by cross-referencing scalp TCRbeta sequences with sorted blood CD4 and CD8 repertoires. TCRdb mirrors the immuneACCESS table, restricted to in-frame sequences. Some clones are absent from its copies; in checked studies, under half trace to an unresolved V gene, and the reason for the others is unknown. That table is the source of V, J and clone size, and D and trimming were worked out from the DNA. The table for this sample lists some 120,000 clones; 40% to 55% of them were counted only once. About 11% of the sample is held by the ten biggest clonotypes.

Broad study findings and their caveats: Compared with mice, TCR sequences shared between patients were less clear, possibly partly because of HLA diversity across the patient population. Scalp TCR repertoire analysis is complicated because resident alphabeta T cells in normal human skin are also sequenced, whereas mouse skin is dominated by gammadelta T cells. Higher clonality and more expanded CD8+ clones were observed in lesional scalp than in normal scalp, particularly in alopecia totalis/universalis, a finding suggestive of antigenic drive.

This clone was seen only a few times. Its antigen target is currently unknown. Base-call qualities are not available, and no considerably larger clone is one nucleotide away. Cut back by 0 bases and 10 bases, the V and J ends lie 0 bases apart. Reading from cysteine to phenylalanine, the CDR3 counts 8 amino acids. CDR3 DNA is the only sequence kept; it has 24 bases, read in frame from the first base. The germline V gene provides CDR1 SQVTM and CDR2 ANQGSEA. Lesional scalp punch biopsies and peripheral blood were obtained from alopecia areata patients. PBMCs were separated by density centrifugation and stained for CD3, CD4 and CD8, after which CD4+ and CD8+ T cells were sorted on a FACSAria. The untreated alopecia areata patients were recruited through a multicenter biomarker study. In a handful of patients from the biomarker study, the blood CD8+ T cells went through an additional sort into NKG2D-low and NKG2D-high fractions.

Here the chain combines TRBV29-1 and TRBJ1-2; no D gene is confidently identified. The sequence came from a human donor with alopecia areata. The sample taken for sequencing was NKG2D-low CD8+ T cells sorted from blood. Explained via the paper, the cell subset or site label denotes: sorted CD8+ NKG2D-low blood T cells. At the DNA level, the sequence is TGCAGCGTTGAAGACTACACCTTC. The resulting protein is CSVEDYTF. The variable domain in full, with residues beyond the CDR3 obtained from the reference TRBV29-1 and TRBJ1-2 genes, is SAVISQKPSRDICQRGTSLTIQCQVDSQVTMMFWYRQQPGQSLTLIATANQGSEATYESGFVIDKFPISRPNLTFSTLTVSNMSPEDSSIYLCSVEDYTFGSGTRLTVV.